This T cell receptor beta chain was observed in a study of T cell changes during pregnancy in multiple sclerosis. Germline V gives CDR1 SGHDT, CDR2 YYEEEE. V was pared by 0 bases and J by 5 bases, with 6 bases of the junction left unmatched. CDR3 length equals 16 residues. Sequencing was performed with immunoSEQ multiplex PCR; in TCRdb, only in-frame clones are kept and a portion is missing. Found here are 70,000 or so clones, about 90% of them singletons; the top ten hold 0.43%. This TCR came from a female donor with multiple sclerosis, enrolled in a pregnancy study. The starting material was CD4+ T cells from peripheral blood mononuclear cells, obtained before pregnancy. V is TRBV5-6 and J is TRBJ2-2; TRBD2 agrees at 8 bases. CDR3 protein: CASSLVLAGRTGELFF. The CDR3 DNA sequence: TGTGCCAGCAGCTTGGTTTTAGCGGGAAGGACCGGGGAGCTGTTTTTT.